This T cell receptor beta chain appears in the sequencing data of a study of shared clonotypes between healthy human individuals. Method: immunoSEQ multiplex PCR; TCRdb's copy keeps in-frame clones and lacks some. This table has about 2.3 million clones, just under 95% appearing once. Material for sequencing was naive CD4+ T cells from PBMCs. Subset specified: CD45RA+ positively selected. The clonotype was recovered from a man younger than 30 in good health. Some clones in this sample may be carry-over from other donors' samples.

In DNA, the CDR3 is TGTGCCAGCAGCCAAGATGGGAGATATAGCAATCAGCCCCAGCATTTT. Its translation is CASSQDGRYSNQPQHF. The J gene is TRBJ1-5, the V gene TRBV4-2; D is unclear. CDR3 size: 16 residues. Germline V gene sequence: CDR1 LGHNA, CDR2 YNFKEQ. V lost 0 bases and J lost 0, with 9 bases in between.